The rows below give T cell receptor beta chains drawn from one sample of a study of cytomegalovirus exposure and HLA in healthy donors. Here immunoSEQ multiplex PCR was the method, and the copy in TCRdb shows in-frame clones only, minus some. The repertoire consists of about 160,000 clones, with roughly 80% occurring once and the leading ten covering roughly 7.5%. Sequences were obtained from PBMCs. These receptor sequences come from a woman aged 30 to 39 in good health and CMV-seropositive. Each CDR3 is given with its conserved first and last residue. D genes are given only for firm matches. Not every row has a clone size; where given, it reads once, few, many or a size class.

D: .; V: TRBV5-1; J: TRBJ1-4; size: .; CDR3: CASSLGTPGRVGKGKLFF; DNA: TGCGCCAGCAGCTTGGGGACCCCCGGGAGGGTCGGAAAGGGTAAACTGTTTTTT
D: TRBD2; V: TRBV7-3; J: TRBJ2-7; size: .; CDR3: CASSPGRGYEQYF; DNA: TGTGCCAGCAGCCCCGGGAGGGGGTACGAGCAGTACTTC
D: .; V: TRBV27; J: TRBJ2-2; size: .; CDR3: CASSLSLTGELFF; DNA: TGTGCCAGCAGTTTATCTCTAACCGGGGAGCTGTTTTTT
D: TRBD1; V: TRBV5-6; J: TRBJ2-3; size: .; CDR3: CASSLVDRATDTQYF; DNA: TGTGCCAGCAGCTTGGTGGACAGGGCCACAGATACGCAGTATTTT
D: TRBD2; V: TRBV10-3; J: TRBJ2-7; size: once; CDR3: CAISEPGGNSYEQYF; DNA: TGTGCCATCAGTGAGCCGGGAGGGAACTCCTACGAGCAGTACTTC
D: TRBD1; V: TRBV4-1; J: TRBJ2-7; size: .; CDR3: CASSQDVSARGLYEQYF; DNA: TGCGCCAGCAGCCAAGACGTATCGGCCAGGGGGCTATACGAGCAGTACTTC
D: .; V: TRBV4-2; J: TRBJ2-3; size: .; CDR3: CASSQSSTDTQYF; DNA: TGTGCCAGCAGCCAGTCGTCCACAGATACGCAGTATTTT
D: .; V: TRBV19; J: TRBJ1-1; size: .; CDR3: CASRGPIYRRTANTEAFF; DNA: TGTGCCAGTAGAGGACCCATTTACCGTCGGACAGCTAACACTGAAGCTTTCTTT
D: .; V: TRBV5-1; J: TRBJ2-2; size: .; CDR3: CASSFWTSNTGELFF; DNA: TGCGCCAGCAGCTTCTGGACAAGCAACACCGGGGAGCTGTTTTTT
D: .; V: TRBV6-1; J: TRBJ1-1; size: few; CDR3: CASSNRVAEAFF; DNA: TGTGCCAGCAGCAACAGGGTGGCTGAAGCTTTCTTT
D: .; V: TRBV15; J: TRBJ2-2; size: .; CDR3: CATSSRSNTGELFF; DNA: TGTGCCACCAGCAGCCGGAGTAACACCGGGGAGCTGTTTTTT
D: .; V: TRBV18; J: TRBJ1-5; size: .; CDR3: CASSPNTGLLEPQHF; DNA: TGTGCCAGCTCCCCAAACACAGGGCTCCTTGAGCCCCAGCATTTT
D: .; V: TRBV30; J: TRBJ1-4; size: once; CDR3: CAWSVPGGEKLFF; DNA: TGTGCCTGGAGTGTTCCGGGAGGTGAAAAACTGTTTTTT
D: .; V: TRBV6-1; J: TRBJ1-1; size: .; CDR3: CASSHNGNTEAFF; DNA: TGTGCCAGCAGTCATAACGGGAACACTGAAGCTTTCTTT
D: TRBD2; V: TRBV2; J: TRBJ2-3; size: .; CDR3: CASSEVAGWGKQYF; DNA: TGTGCCAGCAGTGAGGTAGCGGGGTGGGGGAAGCAGTATTTT
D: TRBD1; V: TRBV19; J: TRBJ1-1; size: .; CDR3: CASSIGLRGLDTEAFF; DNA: TGTGCCAGTAGTATAGGCCTCAGGGGGCTGGACACTGAAGCTTTCTTT
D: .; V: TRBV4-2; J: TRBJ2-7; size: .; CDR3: CASSIVLDSLYEQYF; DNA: TGTGCCAGCAGCATAGTCCTGGACAGTCTCTACGAGCAGTACTTC
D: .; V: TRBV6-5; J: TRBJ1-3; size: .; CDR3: CASSVGEGTGNTIYF; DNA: TGTGCCAGCAGTGTGGGCGAGGGAACGGGAAACACCATATATTTT
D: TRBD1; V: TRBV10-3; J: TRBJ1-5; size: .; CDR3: CAISERFEGQGMHQPQHF; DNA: TGTGCCATCAGTGAGAGGTTTGAGGGACAGGGGATGCATCAGCCCCAGCATTTT
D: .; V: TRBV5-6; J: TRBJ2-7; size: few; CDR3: CASSIPPPSRADEQYF; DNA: TGTGCCAGCAGCATTCCCCCCCCGTCCCGTGCGGACGAGCAGTACTTC
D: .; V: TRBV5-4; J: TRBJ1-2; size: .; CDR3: CASSVETSGWSGYTF; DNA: TGTGCCAGCAGCGTGGAAACCTCAGGGTGGAGCGGCTACACCTTC
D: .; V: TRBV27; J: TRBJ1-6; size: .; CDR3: CASSWRTGLFNSPLHF; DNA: TGTGCCAGCAGTTGGAGAACAGGGCTTTTTAATTCACCCCTCCACTTT
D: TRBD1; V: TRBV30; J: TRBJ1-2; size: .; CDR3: CAWSRTGNYGYTF; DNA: TGTGCCTGGAGCCGGACAGGAAACTATGGCTACACCTTC
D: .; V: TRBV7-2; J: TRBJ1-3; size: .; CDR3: CASSLVGQYSGNTIYF; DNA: TGTGCCAGCAGCTTAGTGGGGCAATACTCTGGAAACACCATATATTTT
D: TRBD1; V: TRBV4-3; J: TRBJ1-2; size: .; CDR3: CASSQATGQANYGYAF; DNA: TGCGCCAGCAGCCAAGCCACCGGACAGGCCAACTATGGCTACGCCTTC
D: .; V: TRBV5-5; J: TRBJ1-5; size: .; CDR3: CASSRWDTLNQPQHF; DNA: TGTGCCAGCAGCCGGTGGGACACCCTCAATCAGCCCCAGCATTTT
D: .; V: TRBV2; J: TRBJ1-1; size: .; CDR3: CASRSSGTEAFF; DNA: TGTGCCAGCAGATCTTCGGGGACTGAAGCTTTCTTT
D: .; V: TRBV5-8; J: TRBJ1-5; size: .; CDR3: CASSLWSGGNSNQPQHF; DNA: TGTGCCAGCAGCTTGTGGAGCGGGGGCAACAGCAATCAGCCCCAGCATTTT
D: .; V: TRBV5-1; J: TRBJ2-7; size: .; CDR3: CASSLSQGRTYEQYF; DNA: TGCGCCAGCAGCTTGAGCCAGGGCCGAACCTACGAGCAGTACTTC
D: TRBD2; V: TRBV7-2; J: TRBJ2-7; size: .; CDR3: CASSEDGRGASYEQYF; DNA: TGTGCCAGCAGCGAAGATGGGCGGGGGGCTTCCTACGAGCAGTACTTC
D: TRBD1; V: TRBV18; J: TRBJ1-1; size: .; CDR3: CASSPDRGRAEAFF; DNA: TGTGCCAGCTCACCGGACAGGGGTCGGGCTGAAGCTTTCTTT